The 22 T cell receptor beta chains below were found in one sample sequenced in a study of identical twins. TCRdb re-derived calls from the 5' RACE reads in MiXCR, one entry per CDR3 protein. Among about 340,000 distinct CDR3 sequences, roughly 9% were seen once, and the ten largest hold under 10%. Sequencing was performed on naive T cells sorted from blood. The receptors come from a woman in her forties or fifties in good health.

This clonotype has more than one count but fewer than ten. The gene calls are TRBV6-1 and TRBJ2-3, with unresolved D. The germline V gene has CDR1 MNHNS and CDR2 SASEGT. Trimming pared 8 bases from V and 6 bases from J, leaving 12 bases between. This CDR3 has 12 residues. The CDR3 DNA reads TGTGCCAGCGCCCCCAGACATGATACGCAGTATTTT. It yields the protein CASAPRHDTQYF.

This clonotype was counted between two and nine times. V and J are TRBV12-3 or TRBV12-4 and TRBJ1-1; possible D gene TRBD1, 5 bases. The CDR3 is 12 amino acids. V dropped 1 base and J dropped 11 bases, with 11 bases sitting between them. DNA for the CDR3: TGTGCCAGCAGTTTAGAGAAGGGGTTGGCTTTCTTT. Residues: CASSLEKGLAFF.

Points on this clonotype: A much larger clone is a single base away; this may be a read error. No conserved phenylalanine or tryptophan is present at the end of the CDR3, so a read error is the likely explanation. The chain is built from TRBV19 and TRBJ2-1, with 7 bases that match TRBD1. From germline, CDR1 is LNHDA and CDR2 SQIVND (reference sequence). This CDR3 is built from 13 residues. V was clipped by 7 bases and J by 3 bases; unmatched bases: 3. CDR3 amino acids: CASTRTGYNEQFS. The CDR3 region has the DNA TGTGCCAGTACCCGGACAGGCTACAATGAGCAGTTCTCC.

At least ten counts were recorded for this clonotype. The chain carries TRBV29-1 and TRBJ2-2; D unclear. Deletions cut 4 bases from V and 3 bases from J, with 9 bases between. Per germline, CDR1 SQVTM and CDR2 ANQGSEA. This CDR3 is 13 amino acids long. Here the CDR3 DNA reads TGCAGCGTTGGCTTAGGCGACACCGGGGAGCTGTTTTTT. Translated, it gives CSVGLGDTGELFF.

CDR3 residues: CSVVRQETQYF. Here the CDR3 DNA reads TGCAGCGTTGTGCGTCAAGAGACCCAGTACTTC. The chain combines TRBV29-1 with TRBJ2-5; unclear D gene. CDR3 length equals 11 residues. V dropped 4 bases and J dropped 2 bases, with 5 bases sitting between them. Germline CDR1 is SQVTM and CDR2 is ANQGSEA.

The rearrangement joins TRBV4-1 to TRBJ2-7, with D possibly TRBD1 on 6 matching bases. The CDR3 extends over 15 amino acids. Germline CDR1 MGHRA, CDR2 YSYEKL. The ends were cut back, 8 bases at V and 2 bases at J, with 19 bases in the middle. The CDR3 DNA reads as TGCGCCAGCCGTTTCAGTCCCGGGACACCCTACGAGCAGTACTTC. Protein product: CASRFSPGTPYEQYF.

J is TRBJ2-7 and V is TRBV20-1, with D perhaps TRBD2 (5 bases). The CDR3 has 12 residues. V lost 5 bases, J lost 3 bases, and 11 bases lay in between. Per the germline V gene, CDR1 is DFQATT and CDR2 is SNEGSKA (reference sequence). CDR3 bases: TGCAGTGCTGTAGGACTGAACTACGAGCAGTACGTC. As protein: CSAVGLNYEQYV.

This clonotype was seen ten or more times. This rearrangement joins TRBV29-1 to TRBJ1-4; D remains unclear. The CDR3 spans 14 residues. Between the trimmed V and J ends, which lost 3 bases and 8 bases, there was a span of 16 bases. Germline lookup yields CDR1 SQVTM and CDR2 ANQGSEA. CDR3 amino acids: CSVERAGMEEKLFF. For the CDR3, the DNA is TGCAGCGTTGAGCGGGCAGGAATGGAGGAAAAACTGTTTTTT. Variable domain in full (rest from reference TRBV29-1 and TRBJ1-4): SAVISQKPSRDICQRGTSLTIQCQVDSQVTMMFWYRQQPGQSLTLIATANQGSEATYESGFVIDKFPISRPNLTFSTLTVSNMSPEDSSIYLCSVERAGMEEKLFFGSGTQLSVL.

The genes are TRBV12-3 or TRBV12-4 and TRBJ2-3, with 9 nucleotides matching TRBD2. The CDR3 contains 16 residues. V was clipped by 4 bases and J by 1 base; unmatched bases: 6. CDR3 amino acids: CASSSGVAGGTDTQYF. For the CDR3, the DNA is TGTGCCAGCAGTTCGGGGGTAGCGGGAGGCACAGATACGCAGTATTTT.

A few counts support this clonotype. V and J are TRBV11-2 and TRBJ2-7; possible D gene TRBD1, 6 bases. V gave up 5 bases and J gave up 2 bases, with 22 bases separating them. CDR1 and CDR2 (germline): SGHAT, FQNNGV. This CDR3 is 17 amino acids long. The DNA of the CDR3 is TGTGCCAGCAGCCCCGGGGTTGAGAAGGACAGAACCTACGAGCAGTACGTC. This translates into CASSPGVEKDRTYEQYV.

This clonotype has a handful of counts. The rearrangement joins TRBV5-6 to TRBJ2-2; D tentatively reads TRBD1 or TRBD2 (5 bases each). Trimming stripped 5 bases from V and 4 bases from J, with 15 bases between. Germline V gene sequence: CDR1 SGHDT, CDR2 YYEEEE. The CDR3 runs 15 residues. The CDR3 is CASSPPGRSTGELFF. Here the CDR3 DNA reads TGTGCCAGCAGTCCCCCGGGACGGAGCACCGGGGAGCTGTTTTTT. The full variable domain, its missing parts supplied by reference TRBV5-6 and TRBJ2-2, is DAGVTQSPTHLIKTRGQQVTLRCSPKSGHDTVSWYQQALGQGPQFIFQYYEEEERQRGNFPDRFSGHQFPNYSSELNVNALLLGDSALYLCASSPPGRSTGELFFGEGSRLTVL.

The V call is TRBV2, the J call TRBJ2-3; D is perhaps TRBD2 (6 bases). Trimming pared 8 bases from V and 0 bases from J, leaving 15 bases between. The V gene's germline CDR1 is SNHLY and CDR2 FYNNEI. There are 15 residues in the CDR3. The CDR3 here is CASGGLRTSTDTQYF. CDR3 in DNA: TGTGCCAGCGGGGGGTTAAGGACCAGCACAGATACGCAGTATTTT.

V gene TRBV7-2 combines with J gene TRBJ1-1, with D possibly TRBD1 on 5 matching bases. This CDR3 is built from 13 residues. Germline V gene data show CDR1 as SGHTA and CDR2 as FQGNSA. V was trimmed by 3 bases and J by 8 bases, leaving 13 bases between them. The CDR3 nucleotides are TGTGCCAGCAGCTTGGACCAGGGTTACGAAGCTTTCTTT. It specifies CASSLDQGYEAFF.

The CDR3 region has the DNA TGTGCCAGCTCACCACTCGTCGGGGCTAGCGGGCGCACAGATACGCAGTATTTT. This encodes CASSPLVGASGRTDTQYF. The chain uses TRBV18 and TRBJ2-3, with 8 bases fitting TRBD2. Germline V lookup: CDR1 KGHSH, CDR2 LQKENI. The CDR3 has 18 residues. After removal of 1 base from V and 1 base from J, the junction contained 10 bases not matched to a gene.

This clonotype was counted only a few times. The rearrangement joins TRBV11-2 to TRBJ2-1; D is possibly TRBD1 (5 bases). Germline V gene sequence: CDR1 SGHAT, CDR2 FQNNGV. The CDR3 length is 14 residues. Trimming cost V 5 bases and J 7 bases, with 15 bases left between them. The CDR3 sequence: CASSLLTAGNEQFF. The CDR3 bases are TGTGCCAGCAGCCTCCTAACAGCAGGGAATGAGCAGTTCTTC.

This clonotype came up many times. The chain links TRBV6-6 to TRBJ2-1; D unclear. The CDR3 length is 16 residues. CDR1 is MNHNY and CDR2 is SVGAGI in the germline V gene (reference sequence). Trimming stripped 5 bases from V and 7 bases from J, with 21 bases between. CDR3 loop: CASSHNPGVVWNEQFF. CDR3 bases: TGTGCCAGCAGTCATAACCCGGGCGTCGTTTGGAATGAGCAGTTCTTC.

This clonotype was found many times. This chain links TRBV3-1 with TRBJ2-1; D is perhaps TRBD1 (5 bases). Per the germline V gene, CDR1 is LGHDT and CDR2 is YNNKEL (reference sequence). The length of the CDR3 is 14 residues. V gave up 0 bases and J gave up 12 bases, with 15 bases separating them. CDR3 residues: CASSQDAGPRLQFF. The CDR3 DNA reads TGTGCCAGCAGCCAAGATGCAGGGCCAAGGTTGCAGTTCTTC.

In this sample, this clonotype turned up many times. V usage is TRBV14 and J usage is TRBJ2-5, with 8 bases identical to TRBD2. CDR1 is SGHDN and CDR2 is FVKESK in the germline V gene. J was trimmed by 5 bases and V by 0 bases; bases with no gene match: 11. The CDR3 covers 17 residues. CDR3 DNA sequence: TGTGCCAGCAGCCAAGATCCCAGCGGGAGATCGGTGGAGACCCAGTACTTC. Protein product: CASSQDPSGRSVETQYF.

CDR3 sequence (DNA): TGTGCCAGCAGTTACAGTTCTGACATGAACACTGAAGCTTTCTTT. The encoded protein is CASSYSSDMNTEAFF. The chain joins TRBV6-5 to TRBJ1-1; D remains unclear. Germline CDR1 is MNHEY and CDR2 is SVGAGI. The CDR3 covers 15 residues. V was pared by 2 bases and J by 0 bases, with 10 bases between.

The chain uses TRBV9 and TRBJ2-5; a possible D gene is TRBD2 (5 bases). The CDR3 runs to 15 residues. From germline, CDR1 is SGDLS and CDR2 YYNGEE. V was clipped by 0 bases and J by 3 bases, with 12 bases between them. The CDR3 nucleotides are TGTGCCAGCAGCGTAGCTACGGGGTGGAAAGAGACCCAGTACTTC. The encoded protein is CASSVATGWKETQYF. Full variable domain (missing parts from reference TRBV9 and TRBJ2-5): DSGVTQTPKHLITATGQRVTLRCSPRSGDLSVYWYQQSLDQGLQFLIQYYNGEERAKGNILERFSAQQFPDLHSELNLSSLELGDSALYFCASSVATGWKETQYFGPGTRLLVL.

This clonotype has at least ten counts. The gene calls are TRBV24-1 and TRBJ2-1, with 11 bases lining up with TRBD2. J was trimmed by 8 bases and V by 6 bases; bases with no gene match: 11. Looked up from germline, CDR1 is KGHDR and CDR2 is SFDVKD. This CDR3 spans 16 amino acids. The CDR3: CATSLGGLAGGYEQFF. The CDR3 DNA reads TGTGCCACCAGTTTGGGTGGGCTAGCGGGAGGCTATGAGCAGTTCTTC.

The table lists this clonotype with a few counts. The V and J genes are TRBV4-1 and TRBJ2-7, with D possibly matching TRBD1 (6 bases). Trimming pared 2 bases from V and 3 bases from J, leaving 14 bases between. Germline-derived CDR1 and CDR2 are MGHRA and YSYEKL. This CDR3 spans 15 amino acids. The CDR3 loop reads CASSQTQGLGYEQYV. The CDR3 DNA reads as TGCGCCAGCAGCCAAACACAGGGTTTGGGCTACGAGCAGTACGTC.